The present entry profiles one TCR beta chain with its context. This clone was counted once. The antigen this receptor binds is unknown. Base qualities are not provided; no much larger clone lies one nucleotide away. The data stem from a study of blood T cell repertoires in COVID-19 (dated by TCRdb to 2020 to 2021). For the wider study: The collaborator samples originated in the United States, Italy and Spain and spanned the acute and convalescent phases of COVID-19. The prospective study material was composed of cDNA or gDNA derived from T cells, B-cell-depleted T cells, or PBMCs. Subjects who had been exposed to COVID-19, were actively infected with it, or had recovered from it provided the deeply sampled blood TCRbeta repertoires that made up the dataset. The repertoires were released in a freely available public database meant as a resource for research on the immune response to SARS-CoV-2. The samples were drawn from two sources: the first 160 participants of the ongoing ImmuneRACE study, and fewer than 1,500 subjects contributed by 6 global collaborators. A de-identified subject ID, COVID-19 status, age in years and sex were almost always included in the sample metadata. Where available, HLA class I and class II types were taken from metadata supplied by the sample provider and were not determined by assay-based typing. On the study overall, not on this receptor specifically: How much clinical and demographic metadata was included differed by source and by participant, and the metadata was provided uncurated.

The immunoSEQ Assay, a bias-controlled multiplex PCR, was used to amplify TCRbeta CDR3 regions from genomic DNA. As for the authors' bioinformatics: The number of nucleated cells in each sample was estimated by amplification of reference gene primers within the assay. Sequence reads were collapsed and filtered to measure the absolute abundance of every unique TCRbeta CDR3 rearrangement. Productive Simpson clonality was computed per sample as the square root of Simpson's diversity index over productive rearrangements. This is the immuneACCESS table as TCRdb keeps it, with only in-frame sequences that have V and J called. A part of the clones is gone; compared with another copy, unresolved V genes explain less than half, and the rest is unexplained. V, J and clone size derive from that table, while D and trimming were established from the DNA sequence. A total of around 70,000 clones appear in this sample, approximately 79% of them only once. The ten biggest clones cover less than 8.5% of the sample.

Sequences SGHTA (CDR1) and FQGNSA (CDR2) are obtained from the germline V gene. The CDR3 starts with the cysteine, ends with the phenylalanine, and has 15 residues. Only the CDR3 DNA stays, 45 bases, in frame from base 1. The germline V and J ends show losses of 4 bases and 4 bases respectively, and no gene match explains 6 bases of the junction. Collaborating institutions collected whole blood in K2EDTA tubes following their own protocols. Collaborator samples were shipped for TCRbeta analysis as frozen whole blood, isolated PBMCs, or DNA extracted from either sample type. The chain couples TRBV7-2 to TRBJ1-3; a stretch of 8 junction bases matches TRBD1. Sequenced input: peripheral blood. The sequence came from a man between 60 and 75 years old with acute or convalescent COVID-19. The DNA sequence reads TGTGCCAGCAGCTCATCAGGGGGCGGCGGAAACACCATATATTTT. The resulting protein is CASSSSGGGGNTIYF. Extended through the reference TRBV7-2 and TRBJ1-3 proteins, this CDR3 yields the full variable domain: GAGVSQSPSNKVTEKGKDVELRCDPISGHTALYWYRQSLGQGLEFLIYFQGNSAPDKSGLPSDRFSAERTGGSVSTLTIQRTQQEDSAVYLCASSSSGGGGNTIYFGEGSWLTVV.